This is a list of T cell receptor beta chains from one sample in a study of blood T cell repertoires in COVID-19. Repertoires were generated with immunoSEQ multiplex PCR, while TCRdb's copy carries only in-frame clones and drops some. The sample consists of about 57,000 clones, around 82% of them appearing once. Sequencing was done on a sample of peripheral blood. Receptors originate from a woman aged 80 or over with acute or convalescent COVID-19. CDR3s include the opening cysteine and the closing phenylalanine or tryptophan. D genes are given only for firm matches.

CDR3: CASTSTPNYGYTF; J: TRBJ1-2; V: TRBV19; D: NA
CDR3: CASSRRDTEAFF; J: TRBJ1-1; V: TRBV12-3/TRBV12-4; D: NA
CDR3: CASSSGRGSIEQFF; J: TRBJ2-1; V: TRBV11-2; D: TRBD2
CDR3: CASSFQVTDTQYF; J: TRBJ2-3; V: TRBV12-3/TRBV12-4; D: NA
CDR3: CASSQDLRESSYNEQFF; J: TRBJ2-1; V: TRBV14; D: NA
CDR3: CASSLVAGVGEQYF; J: TRBJ2-7; V: TRBV7-9; D: TRBD2
CDR3: CASGPQAGASYNEQFF; J: TRBJ2-1; V: TRBV12-5; D: TRBD2
CDR3: CASSPPTGRNYGYTF; J: TRBJ1-2; V: TRBV18; D: TRBD1
CDR3: CSASRGLAGWSSYNEQFF; J: TRBJ2-1; V: TRBV20-1; D: TRBD2
CDR3: CASSSTSGAYQETQYF; J: TRBJ2-5; V: TRBV7-9; D: TRBD2
CDR3: CASSLSTQSTDTQYF; J: TRBJ2-3; V: TRBV7-2; D: NA
CDR3: CASSPMRLAGGLGETQYF; J: TRBJ2-5; V: TRBV7-2; D: TRBD2
CDR3: CASSYSTGVGDEKLFF; J: TRBJ1-4; V: TRBV3-1/TRBV3-2; D: TRBD1
CDR3: CASSYSDRASDGYTF; J: TRBJ1-2; V: TRBV6-6; D: TRBD1
CDR3: CASSPRTGGTETQYF; J: TRBJ2-5; V: TRBV19; D: TRBD1
CDR3: CATSAGGANTGELFF; J: TRBJ2-2; V: TRBV24-1; D: TRBD2
CDR3: CASRLQGATFFGYTF; J: TRBJ1-2; V: TRBV6-5; D: TRBD1
CDR3: CASTRGGTGDGYTF; J: TRBJ1-2; V: TRBV6-5; D: TRBD1
CDR3: CASRGFTGANYGYTF; J: TRBJ1-2; V: TRBV2; D: TRBD1
CDR3: CASSMASGIRAGETQYF; J: TRBJ2-5; V: TRBV19; D: TRBD2
CDR3: CASSLGTNNEQFF; J: TRBJ2-1; V: TRBV5-1; D: NA
CDR3: CASSPPQGGNQPQHF; J: TRBJ1-5; V: TRBV18; D: TRBD1